This T cell receptor beta chain was documented in a study of blood T cells in healthy people across ages. V lost 6 bases and J 3 bases, leaving 14 bases between the germline ends. The CDR3 contains 14 residues. A J-beta primer mix and a sample-barcoded 5' primer were used in a second PCR of about 7 to 12 cycles. TCRdb re-derived calls from the 5' RACE reads in MiXCR, one entry per CDR3 protein. The sample lists some 550,000 distinct CDR3 sequences, roughly 43% occurring once. This clonotype was detected only a few times. The target antigen is unknown. Study-wide results and limits: As naive T cell percentage varied, TCR beta diversity correlated strongly with it.

Input material: blood. The source is a man aged 80 or over in good health. The chain employs TRBV12-3 or TRBV12-4 and TRBJ2-5; D unresolved. The CDR3 DNA is TGTGCCAGCAGCTCTTATATTTCCAAAGAGACCCAGTACTTC. This codes for CASSSYISKETQYF.